The 22 T cell receptor beta chains below all came from one sample that was sequenced in a study of blood T cell repertoires in COVID-19. Here immunoSEQ multiplex PCR was the method, and the copy in TCRdb shows in-frame clones only, minus some. The sample records about 220,000 clones, approximately 84% being singletons. Sequenced input: peripheral blood. Receptors were obtained from a man over 45 who had recovered from COVID-19.

The chain is built from TRBV18 and TRBJ2-5; unclear D gene. The ends were cut back, 2 bases at V and 5 bases at J, with 6 bases in the middle. The CDR3 length is 12 residues. Germline assignment: CDR1 KGHSH and CDR2 LQKENI. The CDR3: CASSPSGETQYF. In DNA form, the CDR3 reads TGTGCCAGCTCACCAAGTGGCGAGACCCAGTACTTC.

The J gene is TRBJ2-7, the V gene TRBV19, with 9 positions matching TRBD2. This CDR3 comprises 15 residues. In germline, CDR1 is LNHDA, CDR2 SQIVND (reference sequence). J lost 1 base, V lost 5 bases, and 6 bases had no gene match. CDR3 DNA sequence: TGTGCCAGTAGTGTGGCGGGAGGGCCGTCCTACGAGCAGTACTTC. Protein sequence: CASSVAGGPSYEQYF.

The V and J genes are TRBV27 and TRBJ2-2; 9 bases fit TRBD2. V lost 7 bases and J lost 7; bases outside the gene matches: 16. This CDR3 spans 17 amino acids. The V gene's germline CDR1 is MNHEY and CDR2 SMNVEV (reference sequence). The chain's CDR3 is CASKDQGGRALIGELFF. The CDR3 DNA reads TGTGCCAGCAAAGATCAGGGCGGGAGGGCCTTAATCGGGGAGCTGTTTTTT.

The chain uses TRBV3-1 (or the pseudogene TRBV3-2) and TRBJ2-1, with D tentatively TRBD2 (5 bases). CDR1 is LGHDT, CDR2 YNNKEL, per germline (reference sequence). The CDR3 has 13 residues. Trimming shortened V by 1 base and J by 8 bases, and 9 bases separated the two germline ends. CDR3 region: CASSQASTHEQFF. CDR3 DNA sequence: TGTGCCAGCAGCCAAGCTAGCACCCATGAGCAGTTCTTC.

The genes are TRBV12-3 or TRBV12-4 and TRBJ1-2; D may be TRBD1 (6 bases). The CDR3 spans 12 residues. Trimming cost V 6 bases and J 8 bases, with 13 bases left between them. The CDR3 DNA reads TGTGCCAGCAGCCTGACAGGCAAAGGCTACACCTTC. It yields the protein CASSLTGKGYTF.

J is TRBJ1-2 and V is TRBV5-5; 9 nucleotides agree with TRBD1. The CDR3 has 15 residues. Germline V gene sequence: CDR1 SGHKS, CDR2 YYEKEE (reference sequence). V lost 3 bases, J lost 7 bases, and 10 bases stayed unmatched. The chain's CDR3 is CASSSAGTGPSGYTF. The CDR3 DNA reads TGTGCCAGCAGCTCCGCCGGGACAGGGCCCTCTGGCTACACCTTC.

This chain uses TRBV4-1 with TRBJ2-7, with D perhaps matching TRBD1 (6 bases). This CDR3 is built from 16 residues. Between the trimmed V and J ends, which lost 1 base and 5 bases, there was a span of 18 bases. Per germline, CDR1 MGHRA and CDR2 YSYEKL. CDR3 coding DNA: TGCGCCAGCAGCCAAGCAGTTGACAGGTTCCTTGACGAGCAGTACTTC. Protein product: CASSQAVDRFLDEQYF.

A single count supports this clone. The V gene is TRBV27, the J gene TRBJ1-1; D might be TRBD1 (5 bases). CDR1 and CDR2 (germline): MNHEY, SMNVEV (reference sequence). There are 14 residues in the CDR3. The V end was cut by 7 bases, the J end by 4 bases, with 16 bases between. The chain's CDR3 is CASKVWERGTEAFF. In nucleotides, the CDR3 is TGTGCCAGCAAGGTTTGGGAAAGGGGCACTGAAGCTTTCTTT.

This clone was seen a single time. The chain carries TRBV6-1 and TRBJ2-5, with no clear D. Between the trimmed V and J ends, which lost 2 bases and 5 bases, there was a span of 18 bases. This CDR3 has 16 amino acids. The germline V gene encodes CDR1 MNHNS and CDR2 SASEGT. The CDR3 loop reads CASSEFSAPPRETQYF. For the CDR3, the DNA is TGTGCCAGCAGTGAATTCAGCGCTCCCCCGCGGGAGACCCAGTACTTC.

The CDR3 is CASRPTWTGKTGELFF. CDR3 nucleotide sequence: TGTGCCAGTAGACCGACTTGGACAGGGAAGACCGGGGAGCTGTTTTTT. V and J are TRBV19 and TRBJ2-2, with 8 bases fitting TRBD1. Trimming at V came to 6 bases and at J to 5 bases, leaving 11 bases not matched to a gene. This CDR3 has 16 amino acids. Germline CDR1 is LNHDA and CDR2 is SQIVND (reference sequence). Full variable domain (outside the CDR3, taken from reference TRBV19 and TRBJ2-2): DGGITQSPKYLFRKEGQNVTLSCEQNLNHDAMYWYRQDPGQGLRLIYYSQIVNDFQKGDIAEGYSVSREKKESFPLTVTSAQKNPTAFYLCASRPTWTGKTGELFFGEGSRLTVL.

This clone has a single count. The V call is TRBV10-3, the J call TRBJ2-3; 12 bases agree with TRBD2. The CDR3 length is 15 residues. Germline CDR1 and CDR2: ENHRY and SYGVKD. Trimming cost V 4 bases and J 6 bases; bases outside gene matches: 5. CDR3 protein: CAISAASGRVDTQYF. In DNA form, the CDR3 reads TGTGCCATCAGTGCCGCTAGCGGGAGGGTCGATACGCAGTATTTT.

The chain is built from TRBV27 and TRBJ2-7; TRBD2 agrees at 13 bases. Germline CDR1 is MNHEY and CDR2 is SMNVEV (reference sequence). V dropped 2 bases and J dropped 4; count of bases not matched to a gene: 5. There are 16 residues in the CDR3. The CDR3 spells CASSLQRLAGGYEQYF. CDR3 nucleotide sequence: TGTGCCAGCAGTTTACAACGACTAGCGGGAGGATACGAGCAGTACTTC.

The chain joins TRBV5-5 to TRBJ2-1; no firm D call. Deletions cut 3 bases from V and 6 bases from J, with 10 bases between. CDR1 SGHKS and CDR2 YYEKEE come from the germline V gene (reference sequence). The CDR3 contains 13 residues. The DNA of the CDR3 is TGTGCCAGCAGCTCTCCAGGCTCCAATGAGCAGTTCTTC. It translates to CASSSPGSNEQFF.

The rearrangement uses TRBV3-1 (or the pseudogene TRBV3-2) and TRBJ1-6; TRBD1 aligns across 7 bases. The CDR3 has 15 amino acids. In germline, CDR1 is LGHDT, CDR2 YNNKEL (reference sequence). V lost 1 base and J lost 5; bases outside the gene matches: 2. DNA of the CDR3: TGTGCCAGCAGCCAAGCGGGACAGAATAATTCACCCCTCCACTTT. It is translated as CASSQAGQNNSPLHF.

This clone was recorded a few times. The J gene is TRBJ1-6, the V gene TRBV28; D remains unclear. The CDR3 runs to 15 residues. Trimming cost V 4 bases and J 9 bases, with 16 bases left between them. The germline V gene encodes CDR1 MDHEN and CDR2 SYDVKM. DNA of the CDR3: TGTGCCAGCAGTTCCCCAAGCCAAGTATTTTCACCCCTCCACTTT. Its translation is CASSSPSQVFSPLHF.

For the CDR3, the DNA is TGTGCCAGCAGCTTATCACAGGGGAAGGGTGGATCTTTCTTT. Protein: CASSLSQGKGGSFF. The chain carries TRBV7-9 and TRBJ1-1; 7 positions match TRBD1. Losses at the gene ends were 2 bases for V and 12 bases for J; bases not matched to a gene: 12. Germline values: CDR1 SEHNR, CDR2 FQNEAQ (reference sequence). There are 14 residues in the CDR3.

A single count supports this clone. The chain links TRBV27 to TRBJ1-6; weak D call: TRBD1 (5 bases). V gave up 5 bases and J gave up 0 bases, with 11 bases separating them. Germline lookup yields CDR1 MNHEY and CDR2 SMNVEV (reference sequence). CDR3 length: 16 amino acids. The CDR3 bases are TGTGCCAGCAGTCCAAGACAGTACTCCTATAATTCACCCCTCCACTTT. Translated: CASSPRQYSYNSPLHF.

The chain joins TRBV19 to TRBJ2-7, with 8 positions matching TRBD1. J lost 2 bases, V lost 5 bases, and 8 bases had no gene match. The CDR3 runs 15 residues. CDR1 is LNHDA, CDR2 SQIVND, per germline (reference sequence). The CDR3 sequence is CASSPGQGGAYEQYF. CDR3 coding DNA: TGTGCCAGTAGTCCCGGACAGGGTGGGGCCTACGAGCAGTACTTC.

The chain joins TRBV16 to TRBJ1-6, with D possibly TRBD1 on 6 matching bases. The germline V gene encodes CDR1 KGHSY and CDR2 FQNENV. The CDR3 is 18 amino acids. The ends were cut back, 5 bases at V and 8 bases at J, with 25 bases in the middle. The chain's CDR3 is CASSGDIFAGAQDSPLHF. The DNA for the CDR3 is TGTGCCAGCAGCGGCGATATTTTTGCGGGGGCTCAGGATTCACCCCTCCACTTT.

The chain recombines TRBV7-2 with TRBJ2-7; the D is unclear. Deletions cut 0 bases from V and 2 bases from J, with 14 bases between. The CDR3 loop spans 16 amino acids. Germline assignment: CDR1 SGHTA and CDR2 FQGNSA. The CDR3 sequence: CASSLALRRGAYEQYF. DNA for the CDR3: TGTGCCAGCAGCTTAGCGCTCCGGCGCGGAGCCTACGAGCAGTACTTC.

The V call is TRBV29-1, the J call TRBJ2-1; TRBD2 matches at 9 bases. CDR1 and CDR2 from the germline V gene are SQVTM and ANQGSEA. CDR3 size: 14 residues. V dropped 4 bases and J dropped 4; count of bases not matched to a gene: 5. The CDR3 region is CSVVASGTYNEQFF. The DNA for the CDR3 is TGCAGCGTTGTCGCTAGCGGGACTTACAATGAGCAGTTCTTC.

The chain employs TRBV7-9 and TRBJ2-7, with D possibly being TRBD2 (5 bases). Trimming cost V 5 bases and J 3 bases, with 5 bases left between them. This CDR3 has 11 amino acids. The germline V gene encodes CDR1 SEHNR and CDR2 FQNEAQ (reference sequence). CDR3 DNA: TGTGCCAGCAGCCGGGACTACGAGCAGTACTTC. Amino acid sequence: CASSRDYEQYF.